This TCR beta chain was identified during a study of immune characterization of retroperitoneal liposarcoma. In its sample, this clonotype was seen many times. Germline loops: CDR1 MNHNS, CDR2 SASEGT. The CDR3 has 14 residues. V shed 8 bases and J 6 bases; nucleotides not matched to a gene: 8. MiXCR was run by TCRdb on the PCR reads, yielding one entry per CDR3 protein. The sample records approximately 11,000 distinct CDR3 sequences, under 35% being singletons. The source material was tumor tissue. The origin of this receptor is a male donor with retroperitoneal liposarcoma. The chain joins TRBV6-1 to TRBJ1-5; 9 bases agree with TRBD1. DNA for the CDR3: TGTGCCAGCGGGGGGACAGGGACTGGTCAGCCCCAGCATTTT. It translates to CASGGTGTGQPQHF.